This TCR beta chain was identified during a study of regulatory T cells in long-lasting Graves disease. Overall study: Recently diagnosed Graves' patients had received antithyroid drugs for under 3 months. The study, taken as a whole, reports: Preferential use of TRBV28, TRBJ1-2 and TRBJ2-5 was seen in persistent disease.

The time point is: newly diagnosed GD, antithyroid drugs for less than 3 months. Preparation of the TCR library used RNA extracted from PBMCs. This clonotype was recorded many times. Its target is not known. The CDR3 runs to 15 residues. Trimming cost V 2 bases and J 4 bases; bases outside gene matches: 5. The V gene's germline CDR1 is MNHEY and CDR2 SVGAGI. TCR beta libraries were built with iRepertoire HTBI primers and Arm-PCR of CDR3 regions. In TCRdb, the multiplex PCR reads were re-called with MiXCR into one record per CDR3 protein. The table records 420,000 or so distinct CDR3 sequences, approximately 16% of them present only once. The data also belong to a second study, concerning T cells in Graves' hyperthyroidism and ophthalmopathy.

The sequence was obtained from a woman aged 18 to 35 with Graves disease. J is TRBJ2-5 and V is TRBV6-5, with 9 nucleotides matching TRBD2. This specimen consisted of peripheral blood mononuclear cells (PBMCs), obtained at new diagnosis, from a patient treated with antithyroid drugs. CDR3 sequence reads: CASSYAGGLGETQYF. The DNA of the CDR3 is TGTGCCAGCAGTTACGCGGGAGGGCTCGGAGAGACCCAGTACTTC.